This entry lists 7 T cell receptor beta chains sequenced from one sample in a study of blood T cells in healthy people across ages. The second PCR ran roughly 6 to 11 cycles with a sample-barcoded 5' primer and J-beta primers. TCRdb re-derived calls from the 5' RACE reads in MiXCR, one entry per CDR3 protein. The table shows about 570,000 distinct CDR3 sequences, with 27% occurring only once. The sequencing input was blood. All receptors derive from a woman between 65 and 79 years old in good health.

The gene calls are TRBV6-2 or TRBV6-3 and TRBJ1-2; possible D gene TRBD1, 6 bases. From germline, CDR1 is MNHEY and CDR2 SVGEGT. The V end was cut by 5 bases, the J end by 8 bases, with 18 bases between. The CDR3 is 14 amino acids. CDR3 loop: CASSNTGTLKGYTF. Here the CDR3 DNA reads TGTGCCAGCAGTAACACCGGGACACTTAAAGGCTACACCTTC.

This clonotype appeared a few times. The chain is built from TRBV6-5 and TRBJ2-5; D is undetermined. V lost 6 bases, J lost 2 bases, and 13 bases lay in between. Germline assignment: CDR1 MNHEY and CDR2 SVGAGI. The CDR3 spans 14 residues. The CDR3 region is CASRALGGQETQYF. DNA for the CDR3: TGTGCCAGCAGAGCCTTAGGTGGGCAAGAGACCCAGTACTTC.

CDR3 sequence reads: CASSLGSGVNTEAFF. CDR3 DNA: TGTGCCAGCAGCTTAGGTAGTGGTGTTAACACTGAAGCTTTCTTT. This rearrangement joins TRBV7-9 to TRBJ1-1, with D hard to call. Trimming took 1 base from V and 2 from J, leaving 11 bases between them. The germline gives CDR1 SEHNR, CDR2 FQNEAQ (reference sequence). This CDR3 has 15 amino acids.

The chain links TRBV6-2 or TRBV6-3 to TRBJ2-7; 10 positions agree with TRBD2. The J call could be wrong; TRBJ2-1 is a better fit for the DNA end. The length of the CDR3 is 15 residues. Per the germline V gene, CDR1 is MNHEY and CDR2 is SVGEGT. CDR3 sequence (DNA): TGTGCCAGCAGTTATATAGCGGGGGGATACAATGAGCAGTTCTTC. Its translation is CASSYIAGGYNEQFF.

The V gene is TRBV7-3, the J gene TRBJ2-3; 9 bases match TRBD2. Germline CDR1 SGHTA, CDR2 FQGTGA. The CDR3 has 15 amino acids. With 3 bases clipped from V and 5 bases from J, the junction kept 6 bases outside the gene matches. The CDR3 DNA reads TGTGCCAGCAGCTTCGCGGGGGGGGGTGGAGATACGCAGTATTTT. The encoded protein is CASSFAGGGGDTQYF.

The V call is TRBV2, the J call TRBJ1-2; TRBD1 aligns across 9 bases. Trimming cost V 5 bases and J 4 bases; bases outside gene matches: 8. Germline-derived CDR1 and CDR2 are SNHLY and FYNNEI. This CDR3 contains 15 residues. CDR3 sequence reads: CASSYSTGGSYGYTF. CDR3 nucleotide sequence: TGTGCCAGCAGTTATAGCACAGGGGGCTCCTATGGCTACACCTTC.

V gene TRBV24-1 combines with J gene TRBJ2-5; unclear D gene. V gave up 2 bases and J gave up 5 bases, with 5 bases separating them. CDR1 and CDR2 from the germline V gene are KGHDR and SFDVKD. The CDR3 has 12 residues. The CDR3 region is CATSDYGETQYF. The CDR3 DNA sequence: TGTGCCACCAGTGATTACGGGGAGACCCAGTACTTC.